A selection of T cell receptor beta chains follows, all from one sample in a study of human T cells and chemical hapten exposure. TCRdb reanalysed the RACE reads using MiXCR and keeps one entry per CDR3 protein. Of 150,000 to 200,000 distinct CDR3 sequences listed, approximately 15% are singletons. The source material was whole blood, sampled in connection with sensitization to the hapten diphenylcyclopropenone (DPC). These receptor sequences come from a woman under 40 with alopecia areata. Some clones in this sample may be carry-over from other donors' samples. Both conserved end residues are part of each CDR3. The D gene is left open where the match is weak. Where a row states a size, it is once, few, many or the class of an expanded clone; other rows omit it.

j_gene | v_gene | d_gene | abundance | CDR3nt | CDR3aa
TRBJ2-7 | TRBV5-1 | . | . | TGCGCCAGCAGCTTGCAGGGGACCATCTCCTACGAGCAGTACTTC | CASSLQGTISYEQYF
TRBJ2-7 | TRBV5-1 | . | many | TGCGCCAGCAGCTCGGACTCCCAGTCGCAGTACTTC | CASSSDSQSQYF
TRBJ1-1 | TRBV20-1 | TRBD1 | few | TGCAGTGCTAGCTGGGACAGGGACCAAGCTTTCTTT | CSASWDRDQAFF
TRBJ2-5 | TRBV6-1 | TRBD2 | . | TGTGCCAGCAGTCTCCTAGCGGGAGCGGGAGAAGAGACCCAGTACTTC | CASSLLAGAGEETQYF
TRBJ1-1 | TRBV3-1 | TRBD1 | once | TGTGCCAGCATCGCACAGGGGGCGAACACTGAAGCTTTCTTT | CASIAQGANTEAFF
TRBJ2-7 | TRBV6-2/TRBV6-3 | TRBD1 | . | TGTGCCAGTAATACAGGGGAGAGCTCCTACGAGCAGTACTTC | CASNTGESSYEQYF
TRBJ2-7 | TRBV3-1 | . | few | TGTGCCAGCGGCGGGCGTAGCTCCTACGAGCAGTACTTC | CASGGRSSYEQYF
TRBJ2-3 | TRBV29-1 | . | few | TGCAGCGGCAACCGGGACTCCGCCACAGATACGCAGTATTTT | CSGNRDSATDTQYF
TRBJ2-5 | TRBV5-1 | . | . | TGCGCCAGCAGCTTGGTTGTGGCGGGGAAAACGGAGACCCAGTACTTC | CASSLVVAGKTETQYF
TRBJ2-5 | TRBV9 | . | few | TGTGCCAGCAGCGTAGCGGGCGCAGCAGAGACCCAGTACTTC | CASSVAGAAETQYF
TRBJ1-5 | TRBV19 | . | . | TGTGCCAGTAGTACGGGGAAGGATCAGCCCCAGCATTTT | CASSTGKDQPQHF